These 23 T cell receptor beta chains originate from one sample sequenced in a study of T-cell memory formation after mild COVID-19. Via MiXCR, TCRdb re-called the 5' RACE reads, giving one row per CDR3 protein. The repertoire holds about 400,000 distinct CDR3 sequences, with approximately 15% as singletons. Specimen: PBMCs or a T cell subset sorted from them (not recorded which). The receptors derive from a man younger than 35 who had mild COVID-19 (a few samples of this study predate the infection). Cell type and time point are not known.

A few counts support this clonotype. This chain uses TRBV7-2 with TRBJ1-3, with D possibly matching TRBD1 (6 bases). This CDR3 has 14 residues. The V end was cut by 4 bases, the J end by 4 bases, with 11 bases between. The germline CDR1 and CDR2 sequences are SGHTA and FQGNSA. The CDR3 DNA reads TGTGCCAGCAGCTCTGTCAGGGGAGGAAACACCATATATTTT. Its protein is CASSSVRGGNTIYF.

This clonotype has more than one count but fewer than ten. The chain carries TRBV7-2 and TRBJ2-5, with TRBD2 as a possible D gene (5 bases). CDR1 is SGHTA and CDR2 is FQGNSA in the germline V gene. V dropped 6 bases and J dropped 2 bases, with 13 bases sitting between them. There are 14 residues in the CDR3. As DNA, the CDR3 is TGTGCCAGCAGGTCAGGACTGGCACAAGAGACCCAGTACTTC. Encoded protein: CASRSGLAQETQYF.

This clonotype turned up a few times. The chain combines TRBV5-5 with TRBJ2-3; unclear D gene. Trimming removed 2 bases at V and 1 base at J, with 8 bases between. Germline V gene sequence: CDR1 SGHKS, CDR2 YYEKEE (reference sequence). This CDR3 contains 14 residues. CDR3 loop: CASSLYGRTDTQYF. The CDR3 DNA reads TGTGCCAGCAGCTTATACGGTCGCACAGATACGCAGTATTTT.

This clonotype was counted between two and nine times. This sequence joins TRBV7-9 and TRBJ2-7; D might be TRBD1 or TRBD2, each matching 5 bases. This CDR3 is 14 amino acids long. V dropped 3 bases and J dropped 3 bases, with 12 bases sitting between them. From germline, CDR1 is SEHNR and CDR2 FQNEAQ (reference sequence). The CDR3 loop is CASSLGDGHYEQYF. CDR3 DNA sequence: TGTGCCAGCAGCTTGGGGGACGGCCACTACGAGCAGTACTTC. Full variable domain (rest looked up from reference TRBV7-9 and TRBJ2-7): DTGVSQNPRHKITKRGQNVTFRCDPISEHNRLYWYRQTLGQGPEFLTYFQNEAQLEKSRLLSDRFSAERPKGSFSTLEIQRTEQGDSAMYLCASSLGDGHYEQYFGPGTRLTVT.

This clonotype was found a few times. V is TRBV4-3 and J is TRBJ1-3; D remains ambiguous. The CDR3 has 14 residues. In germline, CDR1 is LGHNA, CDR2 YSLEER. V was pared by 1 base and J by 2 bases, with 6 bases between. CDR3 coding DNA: TGCGCCAGCAGCCAAGTCTTTCCTGGAAACACCATATATTTT. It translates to CASSQVFPGNTIYF.

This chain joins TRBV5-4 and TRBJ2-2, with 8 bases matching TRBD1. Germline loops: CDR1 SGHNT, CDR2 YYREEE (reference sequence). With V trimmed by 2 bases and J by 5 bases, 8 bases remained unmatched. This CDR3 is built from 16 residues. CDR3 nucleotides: TGTGCCAGCAGCTTAGGACAGGGCGTAAGGACCGGGGAGCTGTTTTTT. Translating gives CASSLGQGVRTGELFF.

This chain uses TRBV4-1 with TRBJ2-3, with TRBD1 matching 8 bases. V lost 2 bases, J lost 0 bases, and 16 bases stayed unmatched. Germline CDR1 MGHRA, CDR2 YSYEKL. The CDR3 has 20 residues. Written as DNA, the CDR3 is TGCGCCAGCAGCCAACTAGGACAGGGAGCGTACTCGGCTAGCACAGATACGCAGTATTTT. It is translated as CASSQLGQGAYSASTDTQYF.

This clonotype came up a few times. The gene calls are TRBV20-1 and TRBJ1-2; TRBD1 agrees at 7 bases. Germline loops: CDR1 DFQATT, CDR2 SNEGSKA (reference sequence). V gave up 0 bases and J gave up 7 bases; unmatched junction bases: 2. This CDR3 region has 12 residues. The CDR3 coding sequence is TGCAGTGCTAGAGAAACAGGGGCTGGCTACACCTTC. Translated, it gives CSARETGAGYTF.

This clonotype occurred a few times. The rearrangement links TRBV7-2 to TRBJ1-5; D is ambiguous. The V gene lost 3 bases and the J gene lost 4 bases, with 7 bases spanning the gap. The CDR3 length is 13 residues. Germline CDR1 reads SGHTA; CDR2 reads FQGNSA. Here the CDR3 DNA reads TGTGCCAGCAGCTTGATGATGAATCAGCCCCAGCATTTT. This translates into CASSLMMNQPQHF.

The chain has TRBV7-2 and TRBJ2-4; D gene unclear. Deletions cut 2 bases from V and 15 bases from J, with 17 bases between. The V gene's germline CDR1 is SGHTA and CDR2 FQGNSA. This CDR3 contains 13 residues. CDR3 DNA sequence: TGTGCCAGCAGCTTACAAACTGGTCGGGCGACGTACTTC. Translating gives CASSLQTGRATYF.

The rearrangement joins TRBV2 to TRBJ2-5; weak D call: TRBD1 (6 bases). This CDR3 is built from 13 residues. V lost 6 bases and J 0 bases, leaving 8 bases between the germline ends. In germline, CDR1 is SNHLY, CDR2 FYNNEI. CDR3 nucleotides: TGTGCCAGCAGAGGGGACAACCAAGAGACCCAGTACTTC. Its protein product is CASRGDNQETQYF.

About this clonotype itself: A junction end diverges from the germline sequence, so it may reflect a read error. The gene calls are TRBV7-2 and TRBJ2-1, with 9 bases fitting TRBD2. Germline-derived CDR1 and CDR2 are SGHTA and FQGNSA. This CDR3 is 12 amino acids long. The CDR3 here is CASSATGTSIIF. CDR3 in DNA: TGTGCCAGCAGCGCCACCGGGACTAGCATAATCTTC. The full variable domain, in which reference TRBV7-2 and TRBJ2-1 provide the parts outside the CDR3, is GAGVSQSPSNKVTEKGKDVELRCDPISGHTALYWYRQSLGQGLEFLIYFQGNSAPDKSGLPSDRFSAERTGGSVSTLTIQRTQQEDSAVYLCASSATGTSIIFGPGTRLTVL.

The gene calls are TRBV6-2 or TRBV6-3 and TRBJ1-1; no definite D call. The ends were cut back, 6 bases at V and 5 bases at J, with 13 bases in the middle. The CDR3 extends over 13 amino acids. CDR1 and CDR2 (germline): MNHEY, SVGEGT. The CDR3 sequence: CASSKTPGTEAFF. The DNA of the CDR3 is TGTGCCAGCAGCAAAACACCGGGGACTGAAGCTTTCTTT.

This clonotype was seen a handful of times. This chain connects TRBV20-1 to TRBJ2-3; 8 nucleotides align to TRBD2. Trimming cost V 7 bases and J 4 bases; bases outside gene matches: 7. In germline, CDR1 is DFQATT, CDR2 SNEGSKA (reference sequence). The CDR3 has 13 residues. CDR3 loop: CSGEAGASDTQYF. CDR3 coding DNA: TGCAGTGGGGAAGCGGGGGCGTCAGATACGCAGTATTTT.

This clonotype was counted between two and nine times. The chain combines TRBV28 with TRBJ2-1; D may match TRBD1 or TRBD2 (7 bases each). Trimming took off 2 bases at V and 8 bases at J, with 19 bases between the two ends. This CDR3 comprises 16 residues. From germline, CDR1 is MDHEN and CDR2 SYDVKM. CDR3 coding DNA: TGTGCCAGCAGTTTAAGCGGGGCAGGGGGACGGGATGAGCAGTTCTTC. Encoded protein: CASSLSGAGGRDEQFF.

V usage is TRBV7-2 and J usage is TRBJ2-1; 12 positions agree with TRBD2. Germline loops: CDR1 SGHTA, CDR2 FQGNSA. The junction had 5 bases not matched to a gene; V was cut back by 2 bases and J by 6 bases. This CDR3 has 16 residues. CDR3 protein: CASSLWASGGANEQFF. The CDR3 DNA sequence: TGTGCCAGCAGCTTATGGGCTAGCGGGGGGGCCAATGAGCAGTTCTTC.

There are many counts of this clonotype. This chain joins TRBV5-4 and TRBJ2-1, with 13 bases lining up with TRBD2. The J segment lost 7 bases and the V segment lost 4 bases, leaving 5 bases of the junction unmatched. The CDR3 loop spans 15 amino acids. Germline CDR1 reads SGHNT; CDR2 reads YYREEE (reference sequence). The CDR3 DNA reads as TGTGCCAGCAGCCCACTAGCGGGGGGGCCAAATGAGCAGTTCTTC. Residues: CASSPLAGGPNEQFF.

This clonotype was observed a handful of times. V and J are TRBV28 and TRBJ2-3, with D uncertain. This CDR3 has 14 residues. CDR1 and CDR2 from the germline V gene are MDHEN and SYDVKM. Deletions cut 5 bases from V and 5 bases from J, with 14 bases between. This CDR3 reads CASSGSGIGDTQYF. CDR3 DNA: TGTGCCAGCAGTGGAAGTGGTATCGGAGATACGCAGTATTTT.

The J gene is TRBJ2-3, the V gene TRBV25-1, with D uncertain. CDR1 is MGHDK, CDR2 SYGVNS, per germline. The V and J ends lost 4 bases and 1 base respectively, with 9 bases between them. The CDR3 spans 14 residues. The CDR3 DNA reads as TGTGCCAGCAGTGTCAGACGGGGCACAGATACGCAGTATTTT. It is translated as CASSVRRGTDTQYF.

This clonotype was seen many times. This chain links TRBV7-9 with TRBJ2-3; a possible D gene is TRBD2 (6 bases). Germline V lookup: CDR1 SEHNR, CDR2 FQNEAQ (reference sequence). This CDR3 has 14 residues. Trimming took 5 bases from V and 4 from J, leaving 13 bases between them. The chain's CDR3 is CASSRKLAPDTQYF. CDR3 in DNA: TGTGCCAGCAGCCGCAAGCTAGCGCCAGATACGCAGTATTTT.

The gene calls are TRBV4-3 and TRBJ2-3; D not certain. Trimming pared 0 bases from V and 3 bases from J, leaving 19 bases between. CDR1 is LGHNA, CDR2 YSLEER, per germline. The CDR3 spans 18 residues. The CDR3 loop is CASSQDYPGLGRTDTQYF. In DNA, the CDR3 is TGCGCCAGCAGCCAAGATTATCCCGGTTTAGGGCGGACAGATACGCAGTATTTT.

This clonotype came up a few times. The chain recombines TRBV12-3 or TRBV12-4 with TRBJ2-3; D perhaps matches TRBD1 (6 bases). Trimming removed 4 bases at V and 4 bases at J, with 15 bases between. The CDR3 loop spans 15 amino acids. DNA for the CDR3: TGTGCCAGCAGTTCCCACCGACCAGGGGCAGATACGCAGTATTTT. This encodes CASSSHRPGADTQYF.

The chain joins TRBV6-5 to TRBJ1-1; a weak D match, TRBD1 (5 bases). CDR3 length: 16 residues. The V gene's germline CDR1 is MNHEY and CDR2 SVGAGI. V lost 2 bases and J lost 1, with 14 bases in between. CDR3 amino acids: CASSYKAGWANTEAFF. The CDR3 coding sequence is TGTGCCAGCAGTTACAAGGCAGGGTGGGCGAACACTGAAGCTTTCTTT.